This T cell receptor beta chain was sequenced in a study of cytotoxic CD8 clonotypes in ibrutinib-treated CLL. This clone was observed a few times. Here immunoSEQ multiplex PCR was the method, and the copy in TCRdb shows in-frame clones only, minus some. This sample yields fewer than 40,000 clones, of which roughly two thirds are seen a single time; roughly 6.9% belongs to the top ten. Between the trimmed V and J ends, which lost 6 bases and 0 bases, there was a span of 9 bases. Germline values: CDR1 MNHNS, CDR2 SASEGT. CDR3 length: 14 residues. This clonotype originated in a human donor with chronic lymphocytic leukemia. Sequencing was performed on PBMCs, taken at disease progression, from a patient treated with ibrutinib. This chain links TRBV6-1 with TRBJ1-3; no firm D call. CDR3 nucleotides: TGTGCCAGCAGCCTCAGAATCTCTGGAAACACCATATATTTT. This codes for CASSLRISGNTIYF.